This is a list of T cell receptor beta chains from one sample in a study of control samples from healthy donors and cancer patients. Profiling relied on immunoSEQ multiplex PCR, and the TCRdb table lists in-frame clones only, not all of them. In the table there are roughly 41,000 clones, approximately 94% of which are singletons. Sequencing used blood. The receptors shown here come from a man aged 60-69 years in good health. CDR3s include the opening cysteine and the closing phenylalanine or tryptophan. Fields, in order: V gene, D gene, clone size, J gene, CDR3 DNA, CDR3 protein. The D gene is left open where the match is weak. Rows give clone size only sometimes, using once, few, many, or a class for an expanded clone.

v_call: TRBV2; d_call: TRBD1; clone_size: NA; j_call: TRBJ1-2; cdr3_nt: TGTGCCAGCAGCGGGACAGGGCTGTATGGCTACACCTTC; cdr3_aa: CASSGTGLYGYTF
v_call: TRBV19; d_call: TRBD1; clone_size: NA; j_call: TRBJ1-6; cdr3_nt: TGTGCCAGTAGTACGACAGGGCTAGGAAACTCACCCCTCCACTTT; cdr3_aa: CASSTTGLGNSPLHF
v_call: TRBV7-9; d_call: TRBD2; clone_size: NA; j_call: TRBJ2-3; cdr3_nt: TGTGCCAGCAGCTTAGTAGGACTAGCGGGGGCGGGGACAGATACGCAGTATTTT; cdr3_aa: CASSLVGLAGAGTDTQYF
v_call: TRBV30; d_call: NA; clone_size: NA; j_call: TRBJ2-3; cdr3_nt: TGTGCCTGGAGTGTATCGGGGGCGGGAAGGACAGATACGCAGTATTTT; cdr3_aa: CAWSVSGAGRTDTQYF
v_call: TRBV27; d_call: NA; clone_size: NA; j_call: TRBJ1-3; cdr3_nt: TGTGCCAGCAGTCTCCGCTGGTCGCCTGGAAACACCATATATTTT; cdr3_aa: CASSLRWSPGNTIYF
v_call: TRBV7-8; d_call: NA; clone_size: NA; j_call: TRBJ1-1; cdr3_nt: TGTGCCAGCAGCTTAGTAAACCAGGGGAACACTGAAGCTTTCTTT; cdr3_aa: CASSLVNQGNTEAFF
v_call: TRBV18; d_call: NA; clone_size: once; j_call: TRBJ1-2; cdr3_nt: TGTGCCAGCTCACGCACAGAAAACTATGGCTACACCTTC; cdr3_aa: CASSRTENYGYTF
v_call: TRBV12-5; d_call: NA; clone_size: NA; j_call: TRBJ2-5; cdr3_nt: TGTGCTAGTGGTTTGATCGGAGAGACCCAGTACTTC; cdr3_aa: CASGLIGETQYF
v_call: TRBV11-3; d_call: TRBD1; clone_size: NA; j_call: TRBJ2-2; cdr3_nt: TGTGCCAGCAGCTTCCCGGGACAGGGGGTTATTGGCGGGGAGCTGTTTTTT; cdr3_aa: CASSFPGQGVIGGELFF
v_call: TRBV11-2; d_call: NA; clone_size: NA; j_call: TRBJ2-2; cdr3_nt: TGTGCCAGCAGCTACTACCGGGACTTTCAAACCGGGGAGCTGTTTTTT; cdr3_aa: CASSYYRDFQTGELFF
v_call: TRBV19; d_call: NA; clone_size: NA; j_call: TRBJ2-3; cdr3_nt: TGTGCCAGTAGTATAATAGGGTCTAGCACAGATACGCAGTATTTT; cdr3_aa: CASSIIGSSTDTQYF
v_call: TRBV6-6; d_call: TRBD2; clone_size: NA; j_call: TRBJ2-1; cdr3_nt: TGTGCCAGCAGCCCTGGCGGGAGCTCCTACAATGAGCAGTTCTTC; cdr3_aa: CASSPGGSSYNEQFF